A selection of T cell receptor beta chains follows, all from one sample in a study of vaccination effects on CD4 cells after COVID-19. Antigens of these TCRs are unknown. Only in-frame clones appear in the TCRdb table, and some are missing; sequencing was by immunoSEQ multiplex PCR. The sample consists of over 55,000 clones, approximately 80% of them appearing once. Specimen: CD4+ T cells from PBMCs cultured with HCoV-229E spike peptides, collected before COVID-19 vaccination. The receptors come from a human donor who received a COVID-19 vaccine. Each CDR3 is given with its conserved first and last residue. Fields, in order: J gene, D gene, clone size, V gene, CDR3 DNA, CDR3 protein. A D gene is named only where the DNA matches it firmly. Clone size, where shown, is once, few, many, or a class for clones that have expanded.

J gene: TRBJ2-3
D gene: TRBD2
clone size: -
V gene: TRBV5-1
CDR3 DNA: TGCGCCAGCTATGCTAGCGGGGGTTTCACAGATACGCAGTATTTT
CDR3 protein: CASYASGGFTDTQYF

J gene: TRBJ2-1
D gene: TRBD1
clone size: -
V gene: TRBV19
CDR3 DNA: TGTGCCACTATGACAGGGGGCGGACGATACAATGAGCAGTTCTTC
CDR3 protein: CATMTGGGRYNEQFF

J gene: TRBJ1-2
D gene: TRBD1
clone size: -
V gene: TRBV14
CDR3 DNA: TGTGCCAGCAGCCCCGGACAGGACCTCTATGGCTACACCTTC
CDR3 protein: CASSPGQDLYGYTF

J gene: TRBJ2-3
D gene: -
clone size: -
V gene: TRBV2
CDR3 DNA: TGTGCAGGCCGGGGGCCTTACACAGATACGCAGTATTTT
CDR3 protein: CAGRGPYTDTQYF

J gene: TRBJ1-6
D gene: -
clone size: -
V gene: TRBV19
CDR3 DNA: TGTGCCTGTCAGGGATTCGATAATTCACCCCTCCACTTT
CDR3 protein: CACQGFDNSPLHF

J gene: TRBJ2-3
D gene: -
clone size: -
V gene: TRBV6-6
CDR3 DNA: TGTGCCAGCAGTTACTCGATTCCCCCCACAGATACGCAGTATTTT
CDR3 protein: CASSYSIPPTDTQYF

J gene: TRBJ2-3
D gene: TRBD2
clone size: -
V gene: TRBV19
CDR3 DNA: TGTGCCAGTAGTGCCTCCAAGACTAGCGGGGGGAGCACAGATACGCAGTATTTT
CDR3 protein: CASSASKTSGGSTDTQYF

J gene: TRBJ2-3
D gene: -
clone size: once
V gene: TRBV4-2
CDR3 DNA: TGTGCCAGCAGCCAAGATCCGGCGACAGATACGCAGTATTTT
CDR3 protein: CASSQDPATDTQYF

J gene: TRBJ2-5
D gene: -
clone size: -
V gene: TRBV6-1
CDR3 DNA: TGTGCCAGCAGTGACAGGGCCTACCAAGAGACCCAGTACTTC
CDR3 protein: CASSDRAYQETQYF

J gene: TRBJ2-2
D gene: TRBD1
clone size: -
V gene: TRBV29-1
CDR3 DNA: TGCAGCGTTGGCGGACAGGGGGCAAGGGGCGGGGAGCTGTTTTTT
CDR3 protein: CSVGGQGARGGELFF

J gene: TRBJ1-5
D gene: -
clone size: -
V gene: TRBV7-8
CDR3 DNA: TGTGCCAGCAGCCTTCGACAGTTCAATCAGCCCCAGCATTTT
CDR3 protein: CASSLRQFNQPQHF

J gene: TRBJ2-1
D gene: TRBD2
clone size: -
V gene: TRBV5-6
CDR3 DNA: TGTGCCAGCAGGACTACTAGCGGGGGTAACAATGAGCAGTTCTTC
CDR3 protein: CASRTTSGGNNEQFF

J gene: TRBJ2-3
D gene: -
clone size: -
V gene: TRBV30
CDR3 DNA: TGTGCCTGGAGTGGACAGAGCACAGATACGCAGTATTTT
CDR3 protein: CAWSGQSTDTQYF

J gene: TRBJ2-6
D gene: TRBD2
clone size: -
V gene: TRBV2
CDR3 DNA: TGTGCCAGCAGTCCAAAGGGGACTAGCGGGGGAAGCTCTGGGGCCAACGTCCTGACTTTC
CDR3 protein: CASSPKGTSGGSSGANVLTF

J gene: TRBJ1-4
D gene: -
clone size: -
V gene: TRBV28
CDR3 DNA: TGTGCCAGCACCACAACTAATGAAAAACTGTTTTTT
CDR3 protein: CASTTTNEKLFF

J gene: TRBJ1-2
D gene: -
clone size: few
V gene: TRBV10-1
CDR3 DNA: TGCGCCAGCAGTGATCCGGGACATTATGGCTACACCTTC
CDR3 protein: CASSDPGHYGYTF

J gene: TRBJ2-5
D gene: TRBD1
clone size: -
V gene: TRBV2
CDR3 DNA: TGTGCCAGCAAGTCCGGGACAGGGCCGGAGACCCAGTACTTC
CDR3 protein: CASKSGTGPETQYF

J gene: TRBJ2-2
D gene: -
clone size: -
V gene: TRBV15
CDR3 DNA: TGTGCCACCAGCAGAGATCGGGGAAACACCGGGGAGCTGTTTTTT
CDR3 protein: CATSRDRGNTGELFF

J gene: TRBJ1-2
D gene: -
clone size: -
V gene: TRBV30
CDR3 DNA: TGTGCCTGGATGGACGGCCCAAGGGGAGTTTATGGCTACACCTTC
CDR3 protein: CAWMDGPRGVYGYTF